This passage covers 8 T cell receptor beta chains from one sample sequenced in a study of T-cell reconstitution after alpha-beta-depleted transplantation in children. The TCRbeta library was prepared with unique molecular identifiers. TCRdb re-derived calls from the PCR reads in MiXCR, one entry per CDR3 protein. The sample yields about a million distinct CDR3 sequences, roughly 29% seen once. The specimen was PBMCs, mostly from graft donor cells, collected 360 days after TCRalphabeta/CD19-depleted stem cell transplant. The source is a boy less than two years old who had a stem cell transplant for SCID, so the T cells may come from the graft donor.

A few counts support this clonotype. CDR3 coding DNA: TGTGCCAGCAGCCAAGAGGCCAACGTACCCTACAATGAGCAGTTCTTC. Translating it yields CASSQEANVPYNEQFF. This sequence joins TRBV4-2 and TRBJ2-1; D is unclear. The CDR3 length is 16 residues. Germline lookup yields CDR1 LGHNA and CDR2 YNFKEQ. With 0 bases removed from V and 2 bases from J, the gap between germline ends came to 11 bases.

This clonotype was observed a handful of times. The chain joins TRBV5-1 to TRBJ1-3; D perhaps matches TRBD1 (5 bases). V was clipped by 0 bases and J by 2 bases, with 12 bases between them. Germline loops: CDR1 SGHRS, CDR2 YFSETQ. CDR3 length: 16 residues. The CDR3 DNA sequence: TGCGCCAGCAGCTTGGAGCCGGGGACGGCTGGAAACACCATATATTTT. This translates into CASSLEPGTAGNTIYF.

The V call is TRBV28, the J call TRBJ1-5; no clear D. The V gene's germline CDR1 is MDHEN and CDR2 SYDVKM. This CDR3 is built from 15 residues. Trimming left V 7 bases short and J 1 base short, with 14 bases between. In DNA, the CDR3 is TGTGCCAGCAACAATGGGGATGGCAGCAATCAGCCCCAGCATTTT. This sequence encodes CASNNGDGSNQPQHF.

This clonotype has only one observation. The J gene is TRBJ2-3, the V gene TRBV20-1; 12 positions agree with TRBD2. Germline V lookup: CDR1 DFQATT, CDR2 SNEGSKA (reference sequence). The CDR3 covers 18 residues. J gave up 0 bases and V 6 bases, and 13 bases lay outside the gene matches. The CDR3 loop reads CSAIDYGLAGPSTDTQYF. For the CDR3, the DNA is TGCAGTGCCATCGACTATGGACTAGCGGGGCCGAGCACAGATACGCAGTATTTT.

V usage is TRBV7-2 and J usage is TRBJ1-5, with a possible D match to TRBD1 (5 bases). The germline V and J ends were trimmed by 0 bases and 3 bases, with 9 bases remaining between them. The length of the CDR3 is 15 residues. Germline values: CDR1 SGHTA, CDR2 FQGNSA. CDR3 nucleotides: TGTGCCAGCAGCTTAGCGGGGGGTAACAATCAGCCCCAGCATTTT. Amino acid sequence: CASSLAGGNNQPQHF.

Concerning this clonotype: The junction departs from germline at one end; a sequencing error may be responsible. CDR3 amino acids: CASSVEWGITNTGEPFF. For the CDR3, the DNA is TGTGCCAGCAGCGTAGAGTGGGGGATAACGAACACCGGGGAGCCGTTTTTT. The chain combines TRBV9 with TRBJ2-2, with D perhaps assigned TRBD1 or TRBD2 (5 bases each). Germline V gene sequence: CDR1 SGDLS, CDR2 YYNGEE. This CDR3 is built from 17 residues.

This chain connects TRBV6-5 to TRBJ2-3; TRBD2 agrees at 8 bases. Germline assignment: CDR1 MNHEY and CDR2 SVGAGI. The CDR3 loop spans 16 amino acids. V gave up 1 base and J gave up 1 base; unmatched junction bases: 4. CDR3 in DNA: TGTGCCAGCAGTTACTTGATTAGCGGGGGCACAGATACGCAGTATTTT. Its translation is CASSYLISGGTDTQYF.

This clonotype has at least ten counts. This chain uses TRBV12-3 or TRBV12-4 with TRBJ2-3, with 14 positions matching TRBD2. The CDR3 has 19 amino acids. The V segment lost 5 bases and the J segment 0 bases; nucleotides outside the gene matches: 10. CDR3 nucleotide sequence: TGTGCCAGCAGTAACTCCGGGACTAGCGGGGGTACTAGCACAGATACGCAGTATTTT. Its translation is CASSNSGTSGGTSTDTQYF.